This is a list of T cell receptor beta chains from one sample in a study of shared clonotypes between healthy human individuals. TCRdb keeps only in-frame clones here, not all; method: immunoSEQ multiplex PCR. The sample consists of approximately 2,200,000 clones, roughly 91% of them appearing once. Sequenced material: naive CD8+ T cells from PBMCs. The source is a man in his late teens or twenties in good health. Some clones in this sample may be carry-over from other donors' samples. CDR3s include the opening cysteine and the closing phenylalanine or tryptophan. A D gene is named only where the DNA matches it firmly. Some rows have no size entry. The others give once, few or many, or a class for an expanded clone.

j_call | d_call | clone_size | v_call | cdr3_aa | cdr3_nt
TRBJ1-2 | . | . | TRBV4-1 | CASSQDPGSYGYTF | TGCGCCAGCAGCCAAGACCCCGGGTCCTATGGCTACACCTTC
TRBJ2-4 | . | . | TRBV21-1 | CASSPGQAAKNIQYF | TGTGCCAGCAGCCCGGGACAGGCAGCCAAAAACATTCAGTACTTC
TRBJ2-1 | TRBD1 | . | TRBV7-9 | CASRLDRSSYNEQFF | TGTGCCAGCAGATTGGACAGGAGCTCCTACAATGAGCAGTTCTTC
TRBJ2-3 | . | once | TRBV4-3 | CASSPRGGTPALDF | TGCGCCAGCAGCCCCCGAGGGGGGACCCCCGCGCTCGATTTT
TRBJ2-2 | . | once | TRBV27 | CASSLFQGGGELFF | TGTGCCAGCAGTTTATTCCAGGGTGGGGGGGAGCTGTTTTTT
TRBJ1-2 | . | . | TRBV19 | CASIQRGAYGYTF | TGTGCCAGTATCCAGCGGGGGGCCTATGGCTACACCTTC
TRBJ2-5 | . | . | TRBV29-1 | CSVGEGSIETQYF | TGCAGCGTTGGAGAGGGTTCGATTGAGACCCAGTACTTC
TRBJ2-7 | TRBD1 | . | TRBV7-9 | CASSSTGTGRNEQYF | TGTGCCAGCAGCTCAACCGGGACAGGGCGCAACGAGCAGTACTTC
TRBJ1-2 | TRBD1 | . | TRBV9 | CASTPGRGQGYTF | TGTGCCAGCACCCCGGGCAGGGGGCAAGGCTACACCTTC
TRBJ1-1 | . | . | TRBV19 | CASSRGAEAFF | TGTGCCAGCTCACGGGGAGCTGAAGCTTTCTTT
TRBJ1-3 | . | once | TRBV19 | CASSIFAGSGNTIYF | TGTGCCAGTAGTATTTTCGCGGGGTCCGGAAACACCATATATTTT
TRBJ1-2 | . | . | TRBV29-1 | CSVLTATYYGYTF | TGCAGCGTTCTGACCGCGACTTACTATGGCTACACCTTC
TRBJ2-1 | . | . | TRBV9 | CASSVGAGKNGEQFF | TGTGCCAGCAGCGTAGGTGCAGGGAAAAATGGTGAGCAGTTCTTC
TRBJ2-3 | TRBD2 | . | TRBV4-1 | CASSQLREGDTQYF | TGCGCCAGCAGCCAATTAAGGGAGGGAGATACGCAGTATTTT
TRBJ2-1 | . | . | TRBV5-6 | CASSLAGVDEQFF | TGTGCCAGCAGCTTGGCAGGGGTCGATGAGCAGTTCTTC
TRBJ2-7 | . | . | TRBV6-1 | CAISETGTEGLSYEQYF | TGTGCCATCAGTGAGACCGGGACGGAGGGACTGTCCTACGAGCAGTACTTC
TRBJ1-4 | . | . | TRBV28 | CASTLTGRRRGELFF | TGTGCCAGCACCTTGACGGGACGGCGGCGGGGAGAACTGTTTTTT
TRBJ1-5 | . | . | TRBV6-5 | CASSYSGGLGEAQHF | TGTGCCAGCAGTTACTCGGGGGGGCTCGGCGAGGCCCAGCATTTT
TRBJ2-1 | TRBD1 | . | TRBV11-3 | CASSLRQGDYNEQFF | TGTGCCAGCAGCTTACGACAGGGAGATTACAATGAGCAGTTCTTC
TRBJ2-6 | TRBD1 | . | TRBV30 | CAWKDRRANVLTF | TGTGCCTGGAAGGACAGGAGGGCCAACGTCCTGACTTTC
TRBJ2-7 | TRBD1 | once | TRBV5-1 | CASSLDMTGGYEQYF | TGCGCCAGCAGCTTGGATATGACAGGGGGCTACGAGCAGTACTTC
TRBJ2-2 | . | . | TRBV7-8 | CASSLSRAGELFF | TGTGCCAGCAGCTTAAGCAGAGCCGGGGAGCTGTTTTTT
TRBJ1-5 | . | . | TRBV4-3 | CASSQDSGEGGQPQHF | TGCGCCAGCAGCCAAGATTCAGGGGAGGGAGGGCAGCCCCAGCATTTT
TRBJ2-3 | . | . | TRBV9 | CASSVVPEYTDTQYF | TGTGCCAGCAGCGTAGTTCCCGAATACACAGATACGCAGTATTTT
TRBJ2-3 | TRBD1 | . | TRBV27 | CASSLLRTGTTDTQYF | TGTGCCAGCAGTCTACTCCGGACAGGGACCACAGATACGCAGTATTTT
TRBJ2-1 | . | . | TRBV7-6 | CASSLLLWAVLEDNEQFF | TGTGCCAGCAGCTTACTTTTGTGGGCGGTACTAGAAGACAATGAGCAGTTCTTC
TRBJ2-7 | . | . | TRBV6-5 | CASGWPSGFEQYF | TGTGCCAGCGGGTGGCCCTCCGGCTTCGAGCAGTACTTC
TRBJ1-1 | TRBD1 | . | TRBV19 | CASSRGRGREHEAFF | TGTGCCAGTAGTCGGGGGAGGGGGCGCGAGCATGAAGCTTTCTTT
TRBJ2-1 | TRBD2 | . | TRBV11-3 | CASSLLRGSYNEQFF | TGTGCCAGCAGCTTACTACGCGGGAGCTACAATGAGCAGTTCTTC
TRBJ2-5 | . | . | TRBV7-9 | CASSLGPGEETQYF | TGTGCCAGCAGCTTAGGACCCGGCGAAGAGACCCAGTACTTC
TRBJ2-1 | . | . | TRBV9 | CASSVGLLSYNEQFF | TGTGCCAGCAGCGTAGGCCTCCTGTCCTACAATGAGCAGTTCTTC
TRBJ2-2 | . | . | TRBV6-1 | CASSDRLGFLTGELFF | TGTGCCAGCAGTGATCGGTTGGGCTTCCTTACCGGGGAGCTGTTTTTT
TRBJ2-1 | . | . | TRBV28 | CASSLPRLNEQFF | TGTGCCAGCAGTTTACCCCGGCTCAATGAGCAGTTCTTC
TRBJ2-7 | TRBD2 | . | TRBV27 | CASSALAGDYEQYF | TGTGCCAGCAGTGCCCTAGCGGGGGACTACGAGCAGTACTTC
TRBJ2-1 | . | . | TRBV27 | CASSLTQSSYNEQFF | TGTGCCAGCAGTCTGACCCAGAGCTCCTACAATGAGCAGTTCTTC
TRBJ2-2 | . | . | TRBV2 | CASRARSGELFF | TGTGCCAGCAGGGCCCGGTCCGGGGAGCTGTTTTTT
TRBJ2-1 | . | . | TRBV20-1 | CSASRENEQFF | TGCAGTGCTAGCAGGGAAAATGAGCAGTTCTTC
TRBJ1-1 | . | once | TRBV5-6 | CASSFSGIEAFF | TGTGCCAGCAGCTTCAGTGGGATTGAAGCTTTCTTT
TRBJ2-2 | TRBD2 | . | TRBV27 | CASISGRALGTGELFF | TGTGCCAGCATTAGCGGGAGGGCCCTAGGCACCGGGGAGCTGTTTTTT
TRBJ1-2 | . | . | TRBV27 | CASSFGPNYGYTF | TGTGCCAGCAGTTTTGGTCCTAACTATGGCTACACCTTC
TRBJ2-3 | . | . | TRBV7-3 | CASGSGQNTDTQYF | TGTGCCAGCGGATCGGGACAAAACACAGATACGCAGTATTTT
TRBJ1-4 | TRBD1 | . | TRBV9 | CASSAGQGINEKLFF | TGTGCCAGCAGCGCCGGACAGGGGATTAATGAAAAACTGTTTTTT
TRBJ2-7 | TRBD2 | . | TRBV5-1 | CASSLGLAGGLFYEQYF | TGCGCCAGCAGCTTGGGACTAGCGGGAGGGTTATTTTACGAGCAGTACTTC
TRBJ2-3 | TRBD2 | . | TRBV7-6 | CASSLDPPSGGGDTQYF | TGTGCCAGCAGCTTAGACCCGCCTAGCGGAGGCGGAGATACGCAGTATTTT
TRBJ2-5 | TRBD1 | . | TRBV28 | CASSFADRGNRIGETQYF | TGTGCCAGCAGTTTTGCGGACAGGGGAAATAGGATCGGAGAGACCCAGTACTTC
TRBJ1-1 | TRBD1 | . | TRBV29-1 | CSVRQGAYTEAFF | TGCAGCGTCCGACAGGGGGCTTACACTGAAGCTTTCTTT
TRBJ1-2 | TRBD1 | . | TRBV27 | CASSRPGQGEVGYTF | TGTGCCAGCAGTCGCCCGGGACAGGGGGAGGTTGGCTACACCTTC
TRBJ1-3 | TRBD1 | . | TRBV28 | CASSSPHKGAGNTIYF | TGTGCCAGCAGTTCCCCCCACAAGGGGGCAGGAAACACCATATATTTT
TRBJ2-5 | . | . | TRBV7-9 | CASSRPHRADQETQYF | TGTGCCAGCAGCCGCCCGCATCGGGCAGATCAAGAGACCCAGTACTTC
TRBJ2-7 | . | . | TRBV7-9 | CASSRRASVQYF | TGTGCCAGCAGCCGTAGGGCGTCGGTGCAGTACTTC
TRBJ2-7 | . | . | TRBV5-6 | CASSLGGRNEQYF | TGTGCCAGCAGCTTAGGGGGGAGAAACGAGCAGTACTTC
TRBJ2-7 | TRBD2 | . | TRBV27 | CASSLRIGASGSYEQYF | TGTGCCAGCAGTTTGCGGATAGGGGCTAGCGGCTCCTACGAGCAGTACTTC
TRBJ2-2 | . | . | TRBV27 | CASSLGVYTGELFF | TGTGCCAGCAGTTTAGGGGTATACACCGGGGAGCTGTTTTTT
TRBJ1-1 | TRBD1 | . | TRBV29-1 | CSVEEETGVIGGTEAFF | TGCAGCGTTGAAGAAGAGACAGGGGTTATCGGAGGGACTGAAGCTTTCTTT
TRBJ2-7 | . | . | TRBV19 | CASSMVAGIEQYF | TGTGCCAGTAGTATGGTGGCAGGGATTGAGCAGTACTTC
TRBJ2-7 | . | . | TRBV20-1 | CSARVGFGQYF | TGCAGTGCTAGAGTAGGGTTTGGGCAGTACTTC
TRBJ2-7 | . | . | TRBV28 | CASSRPSYGGEQYF | TGTGCCAGCAGTCGACCGTCATATGGGGGCGAGCAGTACTTC
TRBJ1-2 | . | . | TRBV9 | CASSGLDGPGIYGYTF | TGTGCCAGCAGCGGATTAGACGGCCCGGGGATCTATGGCTACACCTTC
TRBJ1-5 | . | . | TRBV4-1 | CASSQENGLGQPQHF | TGCGCCAGCAGCCAAGAGAACGGACTAGGTCAGCCCCAGCATTTT